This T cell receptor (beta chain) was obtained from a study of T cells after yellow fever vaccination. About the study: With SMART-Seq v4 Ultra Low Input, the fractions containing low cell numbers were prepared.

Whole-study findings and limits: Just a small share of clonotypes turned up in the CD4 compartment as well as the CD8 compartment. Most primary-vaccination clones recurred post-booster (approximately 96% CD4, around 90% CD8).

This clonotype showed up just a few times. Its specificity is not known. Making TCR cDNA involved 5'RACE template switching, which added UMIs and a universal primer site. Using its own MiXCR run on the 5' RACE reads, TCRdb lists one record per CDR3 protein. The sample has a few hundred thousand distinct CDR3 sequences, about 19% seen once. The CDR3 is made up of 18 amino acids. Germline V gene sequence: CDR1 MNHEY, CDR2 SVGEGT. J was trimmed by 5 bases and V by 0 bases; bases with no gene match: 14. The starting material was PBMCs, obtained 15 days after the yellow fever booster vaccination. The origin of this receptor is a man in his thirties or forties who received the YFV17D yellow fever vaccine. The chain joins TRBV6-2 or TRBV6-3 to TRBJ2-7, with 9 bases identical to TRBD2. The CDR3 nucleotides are TGTGCCAGCAGTTACTCGATCGCGGAGCGGGAGGATCGGAACGAGCAGTACTTC. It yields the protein CASSYSIAEREDRNEQYF.